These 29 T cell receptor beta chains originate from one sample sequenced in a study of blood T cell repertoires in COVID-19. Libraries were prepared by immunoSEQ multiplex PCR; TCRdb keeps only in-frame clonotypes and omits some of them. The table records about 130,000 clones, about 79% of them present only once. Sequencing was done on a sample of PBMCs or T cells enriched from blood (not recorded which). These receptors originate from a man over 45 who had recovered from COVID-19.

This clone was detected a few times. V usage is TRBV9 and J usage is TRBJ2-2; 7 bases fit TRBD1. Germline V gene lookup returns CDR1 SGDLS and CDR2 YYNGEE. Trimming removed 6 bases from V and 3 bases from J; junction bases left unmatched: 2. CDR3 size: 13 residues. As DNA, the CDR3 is TGTGCCAGCAACGACAGGGACACCGGGGAGCTGTTTTTT. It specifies CASNDRDTGELFF.

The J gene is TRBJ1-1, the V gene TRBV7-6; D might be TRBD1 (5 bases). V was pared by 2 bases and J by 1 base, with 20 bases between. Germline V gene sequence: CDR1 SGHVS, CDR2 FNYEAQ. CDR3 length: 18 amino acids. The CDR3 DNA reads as TGTGCCAGCAGCTTAACGTCCAGGACACAGAATCCGAACACTGAAGCTTTCTTT. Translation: CASSLTSRTQNPNTEAFF.

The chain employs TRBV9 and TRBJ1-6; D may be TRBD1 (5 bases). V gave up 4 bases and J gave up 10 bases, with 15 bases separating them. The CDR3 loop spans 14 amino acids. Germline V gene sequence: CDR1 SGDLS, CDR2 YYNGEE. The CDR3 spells CASSPARRGSPLHF. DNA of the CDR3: TGTGCCAGCAGCCCCGCCAGGAGGGGATCACCCCTCCACTTT.

The DNA for the CDR3 is TGTGCCAGCAGCCGTCGGACAGGGCGAAATTCACCCCTCCACTTT. Protein: CASSRRTGRNSPLHF. The chain joins TRBV28 to TRBJ1-6, with 8 nucleotides matching TRBD1. Trimming took 6 bases from V and 7 from J; bases not matched to a gene: 8. The germline V gene has CDR1 MDHEN and CDR2 SYDVKM. The CDR3 is 15 residues long.

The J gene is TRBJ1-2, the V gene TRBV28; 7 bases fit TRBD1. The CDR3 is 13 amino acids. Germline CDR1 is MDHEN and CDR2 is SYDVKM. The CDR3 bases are TGTGCAGGCGGGGCAGGGGGGAACTATGGCTACACCTTC. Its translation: CAGGAGGNYGYTF.

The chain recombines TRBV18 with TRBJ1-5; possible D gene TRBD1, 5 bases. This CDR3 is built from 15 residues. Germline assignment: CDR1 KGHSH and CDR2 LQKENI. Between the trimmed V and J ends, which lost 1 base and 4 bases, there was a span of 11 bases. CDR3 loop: CASSPRGDPNQPQHF. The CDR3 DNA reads TGTGCCAGCTCACCACGGGGGGACCCTAATCAGCCCCAGCATTTT.

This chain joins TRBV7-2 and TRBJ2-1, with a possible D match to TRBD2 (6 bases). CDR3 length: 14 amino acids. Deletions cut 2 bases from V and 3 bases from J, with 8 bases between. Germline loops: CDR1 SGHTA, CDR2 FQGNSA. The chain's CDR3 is CASSLMGLYNEQFF. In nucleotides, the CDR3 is TGTGCCAGCAGCTTAATGGGACTCTACAATGAGCAGTTCTTC.

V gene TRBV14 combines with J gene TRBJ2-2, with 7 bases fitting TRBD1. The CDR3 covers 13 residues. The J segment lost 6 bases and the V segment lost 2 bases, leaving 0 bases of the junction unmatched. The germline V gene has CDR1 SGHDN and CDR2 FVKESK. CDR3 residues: CASSQQGAGELFF. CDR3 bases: TGTGCCAGCAGCCAACAGGGGGCCGGGGAGCTGTTTTTT.

CDR3 sequence reads: CASSLGQGGYEQYF. The CDR3 DNA reads TGTGCCAGCAGCTTGGGACAGGGGGGTTACGAGCAGTACTTC. The J gene is TRBJ2-7, the V gene TRBV7-2, with 11 bases aligning to TRBD1. This CDR3 has 14 amino acids. The V segment lost 3 bases and the J segment 4 bases; nucleotides outside the gene matches: 2. The germline gives CDR1 SGHTA, CDR2 FQGNSA.

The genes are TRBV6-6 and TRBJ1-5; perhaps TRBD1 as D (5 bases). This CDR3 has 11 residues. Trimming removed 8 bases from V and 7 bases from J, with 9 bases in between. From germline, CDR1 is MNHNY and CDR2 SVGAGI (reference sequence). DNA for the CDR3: TGTGCCAGCGGGGGGGACCAGCCCCAGCATTTT. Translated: CASGGDQPQHF.

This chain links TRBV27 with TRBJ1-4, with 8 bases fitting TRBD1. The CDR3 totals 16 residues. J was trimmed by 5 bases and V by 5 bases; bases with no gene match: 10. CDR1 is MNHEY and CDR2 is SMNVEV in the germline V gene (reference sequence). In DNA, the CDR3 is TGTGCCAGCAGTCCATCCCAGGGGGCTAGGAATGAAAAACTGTTTTTT. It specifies CASSPSQGARNEKLFF. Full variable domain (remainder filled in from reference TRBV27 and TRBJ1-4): EAQVTQNPRYLITVTGKKLTVTCSQNMNHEYMSWYRQDPGLGLRQIYYSMNVEVTDKGDVPEGYKVSRKEKRNFPLILESPSPNQTSLYFCASSPSQGARNEKLFFGSGTQLSVL.

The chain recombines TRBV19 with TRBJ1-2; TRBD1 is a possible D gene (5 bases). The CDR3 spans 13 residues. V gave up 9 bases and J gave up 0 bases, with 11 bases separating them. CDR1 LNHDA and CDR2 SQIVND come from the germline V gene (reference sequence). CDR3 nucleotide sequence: TGTGCCAGCAGGGTTCTGACTAACTATGGCTACACCTTC. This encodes CASRVLTNYGYTF. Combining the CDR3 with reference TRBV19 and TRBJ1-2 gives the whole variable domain DGGITQSPKYLFRKEGQNVTLSCEQNLNHDAMYWYRQDPGQGLRLIYYSQIVNDFQKGDIAEGYSVSREKKESFPLTVTSAQKNPTAFYLCASRVLTNYGYTFGSGTRLTVV.

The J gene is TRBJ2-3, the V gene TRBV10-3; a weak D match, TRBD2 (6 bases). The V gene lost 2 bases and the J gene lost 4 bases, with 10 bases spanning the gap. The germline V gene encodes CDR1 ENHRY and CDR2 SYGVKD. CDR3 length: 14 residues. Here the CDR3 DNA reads TGTGCCATCAGTGAGACTAGCACGGCAGATACGCAGTATTTT. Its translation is CAISETSTADTQYF.

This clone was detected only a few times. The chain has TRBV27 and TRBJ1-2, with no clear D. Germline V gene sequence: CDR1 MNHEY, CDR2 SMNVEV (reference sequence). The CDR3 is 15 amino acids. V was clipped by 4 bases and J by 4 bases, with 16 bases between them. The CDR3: CASSSGGIFGYGYTF. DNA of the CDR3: TGTGCCAGCAGTTCCGGCGGGATCTTCGGCTATGGCTACACCTTC.

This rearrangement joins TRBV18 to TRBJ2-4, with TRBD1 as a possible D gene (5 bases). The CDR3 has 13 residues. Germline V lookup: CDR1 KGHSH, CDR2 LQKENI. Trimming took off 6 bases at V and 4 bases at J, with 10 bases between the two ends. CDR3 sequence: CASSQGAKNIQYF. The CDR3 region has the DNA TGTGCCAGCTCCCAAGGGGCGAAAAACATTCAGTACTTC. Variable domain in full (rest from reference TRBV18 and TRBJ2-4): NAGVMQNPRHLVRRRGQEARLRCSPMKGHSHVYWYRQLPEEGLKFMVYLQKENIIDESGMPKERFSAEFPKEGPSILRIQQVVRGDSAAYFCASSQGAKNIQYFGAGTRLSVL.

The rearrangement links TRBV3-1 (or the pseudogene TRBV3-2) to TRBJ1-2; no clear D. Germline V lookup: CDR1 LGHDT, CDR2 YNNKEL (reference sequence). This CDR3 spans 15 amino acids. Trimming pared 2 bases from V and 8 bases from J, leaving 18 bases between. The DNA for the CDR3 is TGTGCCAGCAGCCAAAATTTAGGGCGGGTAGCCGGCTACACCTTC. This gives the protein CASSQNLGRVAGYTF.

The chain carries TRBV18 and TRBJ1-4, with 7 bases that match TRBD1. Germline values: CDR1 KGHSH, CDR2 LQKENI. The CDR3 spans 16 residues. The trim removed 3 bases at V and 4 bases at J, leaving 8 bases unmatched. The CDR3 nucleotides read TGTGCCAGCTCACCTTCCCCGGGACAGAGTAATGAAAAACTGTTTTTT. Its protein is CASSPSPGQSNEKLFF.

The CDR3: CASSLGDRSYEQYF. CDR3 in DNA: TGTGCCAGCAGTTTAGGGGACAGGTCCTACGAGCAGTACTTC. The V and J genes are TRBV27 and TRBJ2-7, with 8 bases lining up with TRBD1. Germline V lookup: CDR1 MNHEY, CDR2 SMNVEV (reference sequence). The CDR3 covers 14 residues. The V and J ends lost 2 bases and 1 base, in that order; junction bases with no gene match: 1.

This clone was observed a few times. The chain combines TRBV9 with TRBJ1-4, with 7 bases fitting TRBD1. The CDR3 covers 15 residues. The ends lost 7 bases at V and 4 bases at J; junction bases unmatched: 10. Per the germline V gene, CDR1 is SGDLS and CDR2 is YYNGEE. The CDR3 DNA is TGTGCCAGCGCGGGAGGGGGCGGAGGTAATGAAAAACTGTTTTTT. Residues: CASAGGGGGNEKLFF.

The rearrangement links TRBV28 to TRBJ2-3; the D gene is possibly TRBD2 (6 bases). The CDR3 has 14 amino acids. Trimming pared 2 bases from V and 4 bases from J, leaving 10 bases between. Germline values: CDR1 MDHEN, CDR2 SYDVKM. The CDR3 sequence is CASSLGGLADTQYF. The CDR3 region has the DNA TGTGCCAGCAGTTTAGGAGGGCTCGCAGATACGCAGTATTTT.

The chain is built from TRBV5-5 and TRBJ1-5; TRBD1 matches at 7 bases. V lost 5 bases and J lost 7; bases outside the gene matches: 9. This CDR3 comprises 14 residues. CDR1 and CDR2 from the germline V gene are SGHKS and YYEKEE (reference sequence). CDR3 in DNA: TGTGCCAGCAGTCTTGACAGGGCGGGGCAGCCCCAGCATTTT. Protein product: CASSLDRAGQPQHF.

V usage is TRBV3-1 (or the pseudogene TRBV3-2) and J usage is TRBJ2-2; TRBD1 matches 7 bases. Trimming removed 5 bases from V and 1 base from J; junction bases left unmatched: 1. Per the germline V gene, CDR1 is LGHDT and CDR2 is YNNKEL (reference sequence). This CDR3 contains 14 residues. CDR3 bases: TGTGCCAGCAGCGGGACAGTGAACACCGGGGAGCTGTTTTTT. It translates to CASSGTVNTGELFF.

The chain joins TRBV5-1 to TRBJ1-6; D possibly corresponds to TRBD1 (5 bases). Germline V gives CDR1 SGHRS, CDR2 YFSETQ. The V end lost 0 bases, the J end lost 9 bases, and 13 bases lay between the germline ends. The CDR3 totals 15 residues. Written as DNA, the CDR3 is TGCGCCAGCAGCTTGGATCTCGGGGGAAGTTCACCCCTCCACTTT. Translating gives CASSLDLGGSSPLHF. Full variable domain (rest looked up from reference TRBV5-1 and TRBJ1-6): KAGVTQTPRYLIKTRGQQVTLSCSPISGHRSVSWYQQTPGQGLQFLFEYFSETQRNKGNFPGRFSGRQFSNSRSEMNVSTLELGDSALYLCASSLDLGGSSPLHFGNGTRLTVT.

The DNA of the CDR3 is TGCGCCAGCAGCATAAACCGGGACAGTAACACTGAAGCTTTCTTT. It encodes CASSINRDSNTEAFF. The chain employs TRBV5-1 and TRBJ1-1; 7 bases line up with TRBD1. The CDR3 sequence is 15 residues long. Germline V lookup: CDR1 SGHRS, CDR2 YFSETQ. Trimming at V came to 4 bases and at J to 2 bases, leaving 8 bases not matched to a gene.

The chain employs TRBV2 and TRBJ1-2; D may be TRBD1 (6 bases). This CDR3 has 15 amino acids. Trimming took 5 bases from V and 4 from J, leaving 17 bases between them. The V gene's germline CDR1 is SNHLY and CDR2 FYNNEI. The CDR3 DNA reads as TGTGCCAGCAGTAAAGACTCCGGGACAAGCTATGGCTACACCTTC. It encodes CASSKDSGTSYGYTF.

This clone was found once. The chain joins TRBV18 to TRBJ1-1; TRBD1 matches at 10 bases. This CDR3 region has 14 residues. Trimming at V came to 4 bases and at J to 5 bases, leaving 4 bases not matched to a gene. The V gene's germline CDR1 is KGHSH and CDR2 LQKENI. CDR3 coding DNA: TGTGCCAGCTCACGGACAGGGGGTGGAACTGAAGCTTTCTTT. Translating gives CASSRTGGGTEAFF.

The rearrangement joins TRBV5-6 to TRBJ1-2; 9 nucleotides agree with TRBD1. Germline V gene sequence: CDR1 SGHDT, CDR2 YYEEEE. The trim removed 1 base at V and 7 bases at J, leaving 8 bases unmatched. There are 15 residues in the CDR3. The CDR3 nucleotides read TGTGCCAGCAGCTTGTTAGTAGACAGGGGGAGTGGCTACACCTTC. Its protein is CASSLLVDRGSGYTF.

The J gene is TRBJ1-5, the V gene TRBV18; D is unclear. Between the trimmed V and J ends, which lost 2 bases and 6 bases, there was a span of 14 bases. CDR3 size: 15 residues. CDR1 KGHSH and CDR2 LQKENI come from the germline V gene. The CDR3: CASSPNTQVGQPQHF. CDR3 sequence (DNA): TGTGCCAGCTCACCAAATACCCAGGTGGGTCAGCCCCAGCATTTT.

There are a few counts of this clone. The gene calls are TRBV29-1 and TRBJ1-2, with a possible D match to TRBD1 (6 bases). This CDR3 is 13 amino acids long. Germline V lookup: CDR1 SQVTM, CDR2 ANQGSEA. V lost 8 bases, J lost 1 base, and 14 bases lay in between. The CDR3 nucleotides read TGCAGCAGCTGGACAGAACTTAACTATGGCTACACCTTC. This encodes CSSWTELNYGYTF. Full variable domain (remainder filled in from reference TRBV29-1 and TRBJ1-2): SAVISQKPSRDICQRGTSLTIQCQVDSQVTMMFWYRQQPGQSLTLIATANQGSEATYESGFVIDKFPISRPNLTFSTLTVSNMSPEDSSIYLCSSWTELNYGYTFGSGTRLTVV.